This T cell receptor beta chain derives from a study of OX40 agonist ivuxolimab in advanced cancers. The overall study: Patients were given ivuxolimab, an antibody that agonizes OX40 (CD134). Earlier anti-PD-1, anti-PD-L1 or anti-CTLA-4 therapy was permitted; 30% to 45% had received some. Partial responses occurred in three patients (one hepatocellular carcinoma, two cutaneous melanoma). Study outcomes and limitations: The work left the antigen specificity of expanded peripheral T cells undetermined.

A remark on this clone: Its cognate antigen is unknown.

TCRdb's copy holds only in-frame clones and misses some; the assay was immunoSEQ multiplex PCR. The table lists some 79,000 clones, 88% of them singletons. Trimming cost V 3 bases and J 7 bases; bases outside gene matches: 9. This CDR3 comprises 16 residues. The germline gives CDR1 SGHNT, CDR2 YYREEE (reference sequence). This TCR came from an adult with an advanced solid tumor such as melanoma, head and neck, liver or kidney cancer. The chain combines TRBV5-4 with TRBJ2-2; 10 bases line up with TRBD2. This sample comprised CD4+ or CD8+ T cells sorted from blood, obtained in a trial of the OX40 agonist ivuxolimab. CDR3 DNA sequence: TGTGCCAGCAGCTCCCGGACTAGCGGAAACCGCGGGGAGCTGTTTTTT. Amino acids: CASSSRTSGNRGELFF.